The present T cell receptor (beta chain) was sequenced within a study of cytomegalovirus exposure and HLA in healthy donors. Overall study context: Researchers previously reported finding just under 120 million unique TCR beta sequences from roughly 170 million T cells.

Germline CDR1 is MDHEN and CDR2 is SYDVKM. The CDR3 totals 14 residues. A note on this clone: The antigen remains undetermined. An end of the junction does not agree with germline; a read error may underlie this.

Amplification used 60 Vbeta primers and 13 Jbeta primers. The table came from immunoSEQ multiplex PCR; TCRdb's copy has only in-frame clones and leaves some out. Of some 160,000 clones in the sample, around 73% were seen once. Findings of the study overall: Presence/absence analyses treated sequencing depth as roughly uniform across donors. CMV antigen specificity of a few CMV-associated chains was confirmed in vitro. An analysis done earlier found most TCR beta V segments productive about 87% or about 30% of the time.

The V gene is TRBV28, the J gene TRBJ1-2; TRBD1 aligns across 8 bases. The TCR was taken from a man in his sixties in good health and CMV-seronegative. The sequenced sample was PBMCs. The CDR3 reads CASSSGTGGFGYPF. The CDR3 nucleotides are TGTGCCAGCAGCTCCGGGACAGGAGGATTCGGCTACCCCTTC.